The clone carrying this TCR beta chain was detected many times. This sample stems from a study of T-cell memory formation after mild COVID-19. Study summary: Largely, the TCR clusters proved donor specific.

There are 15 residues in the CDR3. Germline CDR1 reads DFQATT; CDR2 reads SNEGSKA (reference sequence). V lost 6 bases to trimming and J lost 6 bases, with 23 bases between them. The 5'RACE method, run with constant-segment primers, produced TCR alpha and TCR beta cDNA libraries (carrying sample barcodes and UMIs). TCRdb re-analysed the 5' RACE reads in MiXCR, keeping a single row per CDR3 protein. The sample yields around 370,000 distinct CDR3 sequences, 21% seen once. The V call is TRBV20-1, the J call TRBJ2-5; D ambiguous. The clonotype comes from an adult woman who had mild COVID-19 (a few samples of this study predate the infection). Cell type and time point are not known. Sequencing used PBMCs or a T cell subset sorted from them (not recorded which). The CDR3 nucleotides read TGCAGTGCCCAGAACGCGGAAGATTCAAAGCAGACCCAGTACTTC. Protein product: CSAQNAEDSKQTQYF.